The T cell receptor (beta chain) described here comes from a study of T cell responses to AZD1222 COVID-19 vaccine. About the research overall: Pooling covered second doses at about 4 or about 12 weeks. Study-level points and caveats: Every sample of the repertoires postdated the peak T cell response. Two doses of AZD1222 preceded a rise in Spike-specific TCR breadth and depth. Most donors were white British and more were female, and clonal diversity was possibly underestimated.

Germline CDR1 MNHEY, CDR2 SVGAGI. This CDR3 region has 11 residues. V was trimmed by 2 bases and J by 11 bases, leaving 9 bases between them. About this clone: Its target is not known.

This table comes from immunoSEQ multiplex PCR, and its TCRdb copy is limited to in-frame clones, with some not included. This sample has more than 110,000 clones, with under 95% found just once. This TCR derives from an adult in good health. The chain recombines TRBV6-5 with TRBJ1-1; D unresolved. Sequenced material: peripheral blood, taken on day 0 of AZD1222 vaccination. CDR3 in DNA: TGTGCCAGCAGTTACCCCCCTGCGGCTTTCTTT. Translation: CASSYPPAAFF.